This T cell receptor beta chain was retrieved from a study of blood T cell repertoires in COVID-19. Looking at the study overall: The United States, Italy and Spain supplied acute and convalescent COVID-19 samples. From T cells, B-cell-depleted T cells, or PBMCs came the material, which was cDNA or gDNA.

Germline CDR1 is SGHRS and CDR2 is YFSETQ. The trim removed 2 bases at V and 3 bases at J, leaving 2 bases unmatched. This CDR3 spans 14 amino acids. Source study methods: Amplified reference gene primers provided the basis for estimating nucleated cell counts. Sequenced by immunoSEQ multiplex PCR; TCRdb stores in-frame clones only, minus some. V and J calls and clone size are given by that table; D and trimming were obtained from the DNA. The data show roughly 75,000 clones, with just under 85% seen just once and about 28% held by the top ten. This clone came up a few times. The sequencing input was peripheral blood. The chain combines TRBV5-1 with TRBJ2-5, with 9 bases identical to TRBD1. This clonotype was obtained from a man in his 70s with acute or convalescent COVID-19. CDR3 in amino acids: CASSFRDREETQYF. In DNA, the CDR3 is TGCGCCAGCAGCTTCCGGGACAGGGAAGAGACCCAGTACTTC.